A single sample is the source of the 18 T cell receptor beta chains below, sequenced in a study of blood T cell repertoires in COVID-19. TCRdb keeps only in-frame clones here, not all; method: immunoSEQ multiplex PCR. The sample lists about 85,000 clones; nearly 90% were seen once. The sample was peripheral blood. The receptors come from a woman over 75 with active or convalescent COVID-19.

The rearrangement links TRBV25-1 to TRBJ2-1; 7 bases agree with TRBD2. With V trimmed by 3 bases and J by 3 bases, 5 bases remained unmatched. Per the germline V gene, CDR1 is MGHDK and CDR2 is SYGVNS. CDR3 length: 15 amino acids. The CDR3 loop reads CASSDGTTLYNEQFF. In nucleotides, the CDR3 is TGTGCCAGCAGTGACGGGACTACCCTCTACAATGAGCAGTTCTTC.

The chain couples TRBV19 to TRBJ2-1; TRBD2 agrees at 7 bases. Looked up from germline, CDR1 is LNHDA and CDR2 is SQIVND (reference sequence). Trimming at V came to 1 base and at J to 7 bases, leaving 13 bases not matched to a gene. The CDR3 loop spans 17 amino acids. The CDR3 region has the DNA TGTGCCAGTAGTATAGTGTTTCTAGGCGGGAGTAGAAATGAGCAGTTCTTC. It translates to CASSIVFLGGSRNEQFF.

The chain couples TRBV28 to TRBJ1-3, with D hard to call. CDR3 length equals 11 residues. Trimming removed 7 bases from V and 8 bases from J, with 9 bases in between. Germline V lookup: CDR1 MDHEN, CDR2 SYDVKM. CDR3 residues: CASIRLDTIYF. The DNA for the CDR3 is TGTGCCAGCATCCGGTTAGACACCATATATTTT.

This chain links TRBV28 with TRBJ2-6, with a possible D match to TRBD2 (6 bases). Germline V gene lookup returns CDR1 MDHEN and CDR2 SYDVKM. CDR3 length equals 16 residues. With 8 bases removed from V and 0 bases from J, the gap between germline ends came to 14 bases. The CDR3, as DNA: TGTGCCAGCCTGGGACTTCTAAGCTCTGGGGCCAACGTCCTGACTTTC. This codes for CASLGLLSSGANVLTF.

V is TRBV29-1 and J is TRBJ2-1; D is perhaps TRBD1 (6 bases). The CDR3 runs to 13 residues. CDR1 SQVTM and CDR2 ANQGSEA come from the germline V gene. V was pared by 7 bases and J by 7 bases, with 17 bases between. The CDR3 here is CSASHKGENEQFF. The DNA for the CDR3 is TGCAGCGCTTCCCACAAGGGGGAGAATGAGCAGTTCTTC.

The rearrangement joins TRBV27 to TRBJ1-2; a possible D gene is TRBD1 (5 bases). Looked up from germline, CDR1 is MNHEY and CDR2 is SMNVEV (reference sequence). V was pared by 1 base and J by 5 bases, with 23 bases between. The CDR3 runs 18 residues. CDR3 amino acids: CASSLYPPGGGSIYGYTF. Written as DNA, the CDR3 is TGTGCCAGCAGTTTATACCCCCCCGGGGGAGGGTCAATTTATGGCTACACCTTC.

This clone occurred a few times. The V gene is TRBV28, the J gene TRBJ1-2; 7 nucleotides match TRBD1. With V trimmed by 2 bases and J by 7 bases, 7 bases remained unmatched. The germline gives CDR1 MDHEN, CDR2 SYDVKM. The CDR3 spans 14 residues. The CDR3 region has the DNA TGTGCCAGCAGTTTACCTCAGGGGGGTCGTGGCTACACCTTC. Protein: CASSLPQGGRGYTF.

This clone occurred once. The chain couples TRBV4-3 to TRBJ2-7; 9 bases align to TRBD2. The V and J ends lost 1 base and 2 bases, in that order; junction bases with no gene match: 3. The CDR3 covers 15 residues. The V gene's germline CDR1 is LGHNA and CDR2 YSLEER. The chain's CDR3 is CASSQGLAAPYEQYF. CDR3 coding DNA: TGCGCCAGCAGCCAAGGACTAGCGGCACCCTACGAGCAGTACTTC.

This clone was observed a single time. V usage is TRBV27 and J usage is TRBJ1-6, with D unclear. Trimming took off 3 bases at V and 8 bases at J, with 14 bases between the two ends. This CDR3 is built from 15 residues. CDR1 is MNHEY, CDR2 SMNVEV, per germline (reference sequence). CDR3 DNA sequence: TGTGCCAGCAGTTTTTACGGGAGCGGGGATTCACCCCTCCACTTT. This gives the protein CASSFYGSGDSPLHF.

The table lists this clone with a few counts. The chain joins TRBV7-3 to TRBJ2-1; 7 positions agree with TRBD2. Per germline, CDR1 SGHTA and CDR2 FQGTGA. Trimming removed 4 bases from V and 5 bases from J; junction bases left unmatched: 5. This CDR3 contains 14 residues. The CDR3 DNA sequence: TGTGCCAGCAGCTCAAACAGCGGGGACAATGAGCAGTTCTTC. This encodes CASSSNSGDNEQFF.

The chain has TRBV12-3 or TRBV12-4 and TRBJ1-1; D call uncertain. With 4 bases removed from V and 10 bases from J, the gap between germline ends came to 10 bases. CDR3 length equals 11 residues. CDR3 region: CASSYGEGAFF. The CDR3 DNA is TGTGCCAGCAGTTATGGGGAGGGAGCTTTCTTT.

The DNA of the CDR3 is TGTGCCAGCACGGGACAGCTTAATTCACCCCTCCACTTT. It yields the protein CASTGQLNSPLHF. This rearrangement joins TRBV2 to TRBJ1-6; TRBD1 matches at 7 bases. V shed 7 bases, J shed 6 bases, and the junction held 3 bases outside the gene matches. Germline CDR1 reads SNHLY; CDR2 reads FYNNEI. This CDR3 has 13 residues.

The chain is built from TRBV7-9 and TRBJ1-1, with unresolved D. V lost 1 base, J lost 4 bases, and 7 bases lay in between. Germline V gene lookup returns CDR1 SEHNR and CDR2 FQNEAQ (reference sequence). The CDR3 runs 13 residues. CDR3 region: CASSLGAFTEAFF. As DNA, the CDR3 is TGTGCCAGCAGCTTAGGAGCATTCACTGAAGCTTTCTTT.

This sequence joins TRBV4-1 and TRBJ2-1; the match to TRBD2 covers 11 bases. CDR1 is MGHRA and CDR2 is YSYEKL in the germline V gene. After removal of 4 bases from V and 6 bases from J, the junction contained 8 bases not matched to a gene. The CDR3 consists of 16 residues. CDR3 sequence reads: CASSRPTSGRINEQFF. The CDR3 coding sequence is TGCGCCAGCAGCCGACCAACTAGCGGGAGAATCAATGAGCAGTTCTTC.

The chain links TRBV29-1 to TRBJ2-1; D is ambiguous. V was shortened by 8 bases and J by 0 bases, with 11 bases between the two germline ends. CDR1 SQVTM and CDR2 ANQGSEA come from the germline V gene. The CDR3 totals 13 residues. The CDR3, as DNA: TGCAGCATAATGCATAGCTCCTACAATGAGCAGTTCTTC. Translation: CSIMHSSYNEQFF.

The rearrangement links TRBV6-6 to TRBJ2-2; the match to TRBD1 covers 9 bases. Germline CDR1 MNHNY, CDR2 SVGAGI (reference sequence). The CDR3 loop spans 16 amino acids. V lost 7 bases, J lost 0 bases, and 6 bases stayed unmatched. CDR3 region: CASILTGGANTGELFF. The CDR3 nucleotides are TGTGCCAGCATTTTAACAGGGGGCGCGAACACCGGGGAGCTGTTTTTT.

This sequence joins TRBV30 and TRBJ2-3, with 12 bases matching TRBD2. The CDR3 runs to 19 residues. With 1 base clipped from V and 0 bases from J, the junction kept 11 bases outside the gene matches. Germline loops: CDR1 GTSNPN, CDR2 SVGIG (reference sequence). The CDR3 coding sequence is TGTGCCTGGAGTGCGCTAGCGGGAGGGCCCCAAAGTAGCACAGATACGCAGTATTTT. Its protein is CAWSALAGGPQSSTDTQYF. The complete variable domain, with remaining parts taken from reference TRBV30 and TRBJ2-3, reads SQTIHQWPATLVQPVGSPLSLECTVEGTSNPNLYWYRQAAGRGLQLLFYSVGIGQISSEVPQNLSASRPQDRQFILSSKKLLLSDSGFYLCAWSALAGGPQSSTDTQYFGPGTRLTVL.

The CDR3 loop reads CASSQSLRTSPLHF. The CDR3 bases are TGCGCCAGCAGCCAATCATTGCGCACTTCACCCCTCCACTTT. The chain uses TRBV4-3 and TRBJ1-6; D unclear. Germline CDR1 is LGHNA and CDR2 is YSLEER. Trimming shortened V by 2 bases and J by 9 bases, and 11 bases separated the two germline ends. The CDR3 length is 14 residues.